Below, 16 T cell receptor beta chains from the same sample are listed, as sequenced in a study of cytomegalovirus exposure and HLA in healthy donors (dated by TCRdb to the late 2010s). The protocol used for the library was the immunoSEQ multiplex PCR assay. The multiplex PCR relied on a mix of 60 forward primers for TCR Vbeta segments and 13 reverse primers for TCR Jbeta segments. TCRdb retrieved this table from immuneACCESS and kept in-frame rearrangements only. Not all clones are present; in checked studies, unresolved V genes account for under half, and no reason is known for the remainder. In this sample's table one finds roughly 220,000 clones. The ten biggest clones cover roughly 1.1% of the sample. The sequenced material came from PBMCs. These receptors were collected from a girl aged 2-15 years in good health and CMV-seropositive.

This chain links TRBV2 with TRBJ1-2; 9 bases are a match to TRBD1. The junction had 7 bases not matched to a gene; V was cut back by 2 bases and J by 3 bases. The CDR3 is 16 amino acids. CDR1 and CDR2 from the germline V gene are SNHLY and FYNNEI. The CDR3 DNA reads as TGTGCCAGCAGTGAAATAGAGGGGACAGGGTACTATGGCTACACCTTC. This translates into CASSEIEGTGYYGYTF.

The chain has TRBV5-1 and TRBJ2-1, with 14 positions matching TRBD2. Germline loops: CDR1 SGHRS, CDR2 YFSETQ. V lost 0 bases and J lost 8; bases outside the gene matches: 7. The CDR3 consists of 17 residues. DNA for the CDR3: TGCGCCAGCAGCTTGGCCTCGGGACTAGCGGGAGCGCATGAGCAGTTCTTC. The encoded protein is CASSLASGLAGAHEQFF.

The chain is built from TRBV28 and TRBJ1-5, with D possibly matching TRBD1 (5 bases). Germline CDR1 and CDR2: MDHEN and SYDVKM. The CDR3 has 15 residues. V was cut by 2 bases and J by 6 bases, with 14 bases left in between. CDR3 DNA sequence: TGTGCCAGCAGTTTACCCCCGGGGGGGGGTCAGCCCCAGCATTTT. Translation: CASSLPPGGGQPQHF. Full variable domain (rest looked up from reference TRBV28 and TRBJ1-5): DVKVTQSSRYLVKRTGEKVFLECVQDMDHENMFWYRQDPGLGLRLIYFSYDVKMKEKGDIPEGYSVSREKKERFSLILESASTNQTSMYLCASSLPPGGGQPQHFGDGTRLSIL.

The gene calls are TRBV28 and TRBJ2-1; perhaps TRBD1 as D (5 bases). The germline V gene has CDR1 MDHEN and CDR2 SYDVKM. The CDR3 loop spans 15 amino acids. V was pared by 3 bases and J by 2 bases, with 11 bases between. CDR3 DNA: TGTGCCAGCAGTTTTCGAAGGGGCGCCTACAATGAGCAGTTCTTC. Translated, it gives CASSFRRGAYNEQFF.

V is TRBV13 and J is TRBJ2-7, with unresolved D. Germline V lookup: CDR1 PRHDT, CDR2 FYEKMQ (reference sequence). This CDR3 is built from 16 residues. V was pared by 3 bases and J by 3 bases, with 18 bases between. The CDR3 protein is CASSLSRNSMNYEQYF. DNA for the CDR3: TGTGCCAGCAGCTTGTCCCGGAACAGCATGAACTACGAGCAGTACTTC.

V and J are TRBV28 and TRBJ2-7; TRBD2 matches 13 bases. The V gene's germline CDR1 is MDHEN and CDR2 SYDVKM. The ends lost 3 bases at V and 8 bases at J; junction bases unmatched: 7. The length of the CDR3 is 15 residues. The CDR3 nucleotides read TGTGCCAGCAGTTTGTTACTAGCGGGAGGGCCCCAGCAGTACTTC. Translating gives CASSLLLAGGPQQYF. The full variable domain, in which reference TRBV28 and TRBJ2-7 provide the parts outside the CDR3, is DVKVTQSSRYLVKRTGEKVFLECVQDMDHENMFWYRQDPGLGLRLIYFSYDVKMKEKGDIPEGYSVSREKKERFSLILESASTNQTSMYLCASSLLLAGGPQQYFGPGTRLTVT.

This rearrangement joins TRBV5-6 to TRBJ2-1; D call uncertain. The CDR3 has 12 amino acids. Germline CDR1 reads SGHDT; CDR2 reads YYEEEE. V was trimmed by 3 bases and J by 9 bases, leaving 10 bases between them. This CDR3 is CASSSTRSEQFF. Written as DNA, the CDR3 is TGTGCCAGCAGCTCTACCCGGTCTGAGCAGTTCTTC.

In DNA, the CDR3 is TGTGCCAGCAGCCAGGGGGGACTAGCCCCATTCTACAATGAGCAGTTCTTC. Protein: CASSQGGLAPFYNEQFF. This rearrangement joins TRBV14 to TRBJ2-1, with 9 bases lining up with TRBD2. V was clipped by 3 bases and J by 3 bases; unmatched bases: 9. The germline V gene has CDR1 SGHDN and CDR2 FVKESK. The CDR3 has 17 amino acids.

V and J are TRBV11-2 and TRBJ1-1, with 7 bases that match TRBD1. In germline, CDR1 is SGHAT, CDR2 FQNNGV. The CDR3 spans 14 residues. V trimming: 6 bases; J trimming: 6 bases; junction bases outside the gene matches: 10. The CDR3 DNA reads TGTGCCAGCAGGAGAGGGGGCGAAACTGCTGAAGCTTTCTTT. It codes for CASRRGGETAEAFF.

Remarks on this clone: Different DNA sequences within this sample yield the same CDR3. The V gene is TRBV29-1, the J gene TRBJ1-2; maybe TRBD1 (6 bases). CDR3 length: 12 amino acids. Germline CDR1 is SQVTM and CDR2 is ANQGSEA. The V and J ends lost 5 bases and 6 bases respectively, with 13 bases between them. DNA of the CDR3: TGCAGCGTTCAGGGGCAAGGTAATGGCTACACCTTC. It yields the protein CSVQGQGNGYTF.

J is TRBJ2-1 and V is TRBV10-2; TRBD2 agrees at 7 bases. Losses at the gene ends were 5 bases for V and 5 bases for J; bases not matched to a gene: 6. The germline CDR1 and CDR2 sequences are WSHSY and SAAADI. This CDR3 spans 14 amino acids. CDR3: CASSSSAGDNEQFF. CDR3 sequence (DNA): TGCGCCAGCAGTAGTTCTGCGGGGGACAATGAGCAGTTCTTC.

The chain couples TRBV25-1 to TRBJ2-7; weak D call: TRBD1 (6 bases). This CDR3 is 12 amino acids long. V was pared by 6 bases and J by 3 bases, with 9 bases between. CDR1 and CDR2 (germline): MGHDK, SYGVNS. The CDR3 nucleotides are TGTGCCAGCAGGGACAGCTACTACGAGCAGTACTTC. Residues: CASRDSYYEQYF.

The chain joins TRBV4-1 to TRBJ2-2, with D uncertain. The length of the CDR3 is 14 residues. Germline V gene data show CDR1 as MGHRA and CDR2 as YSYEKL. Trimming cost V 0 bases and J 4 bases, with 6 bases left between them. The CDR3 is CASSQDLSTGELFF. Here the CDR3 DNA reads TGCGCCAGCAGCCAAGACCTGTCCACCGGGGAGCTGTTTTTT.

The rearrangement uses TRBV15 and TRBJ1-2; a possible D gene is TRBD1 (5 bases). CDR1 is LNHNV and CDR2 is YYDKDF in the germline V gene (reference sequence). The V end lost 0 bases, the J end lost 6 bases, and 17 bases lay between the germline ends. The CDR3 runs 16 residues. The CDR3 coding sequence is TGTGCCACCAGCAGAGACCGTTCAGGGAGGTTTAATGGCTACACCTTC. Amino acids: CATSRDRSGRFNGYTF.

The chain has TRBV10-2 and TRBJ1-1; 7 bases align to TRBD1. The CDR3 extends over 15 amino acids. Germline CDR1 is WSHSY and CDR2 is SAAADI. The J segment lost 0 bases and the V segment lost 2 bases, leaving 3 bases of the junction unmatched. The CDR3 coding sequence is TGCGCCAGCAGTGAGGGGACAGCTATGAACACTGAAGCTTTCTTT. Amino acid sequence: CASSEGTAMNTEAFF.

The chain links TRBV27 to TRBJ2-1, with 7 bases lining up with TRBD1. V trimming: 5 bases; J trimming: 1 base; junction bases outside the gene matches: 8. The CDR3 extends over 16 amino acids. Germline CDR1 and CDR2: MNHEY and SMNVEV (reference sequence). The CDR3 sequence is CASSPSTGESYNEQFF. CDR3 in DNA: TGTGCCAGCAGTCCCTCTACAGGGGAGTCCTACAATGAGCAGTTCTTC.